The 22 T cell receptor beta chains presented below share a single source sample, sequenced in a study of T-cell memory formation after mild COVID-19. MiXCR, applied by TCRdb to the 5' RACE reads, yields one record per CDR3 protein. The sample has under 250,000 distinct CDR3 sequences, approximately 10% seen once. Specimen: PBMCs or a T cell subset sorted from them (not recorded which). These receptors were collected from a man in his late teens or twenties who had mild COVID-19 (a few samples of this study predate the infection). Cell type and time point are not known.

This clonotype appeared a few times. The V gene is TRBV5-1, the J gene TRBJ2-3, with a possible D match to TRBD1 (5 bases). This CDR3 is 14 amino acids long. Germline V gives CDR1 SGHRS, CDR2 YFSETQ. The ends were cut back, 4 bases at V and 6 bases at J, with 15 bases in the middle. In DNA, the CDR3 is TGCGCCAGCAGCCCTGGCGCAGGGATGGATACGCAGTATTTT. It is translated as CASSPGAGMDTQYF.

This clonotype was seen ten or more times. The V gene is TRBV5-1, the J gene TRBJ1-6; D is unresolved. The CDR3 contains 13 residues. CDR1 and CDR2 (germline): SGHRS, YFSETQ. V was trimmed by 5 bases and J by 7 bases, leaving 10 bases between them. The CDR3 sequence is CASRAAGNSPLHF. In nucleotides, the CDR3 is TGCGCCAGCAGGGCAGCTGGGAATTCACCCCTCCACTTT.

This clonotype has a handful of counts. The chain uses TRBV29-1 and TRBJ2-5; D ambiguous. Germline lookup yields CDR1 SQVTM and CDR2 ANQGSEA. Trimming shortened V by 5 bases and J by 2 bases, and 15 bases separated the two germline ends. CDR3 length: 14 residues. The DNA for the CDR3 is TGCAGCGTTTCTTGGCGGAGAACTCAAGAGACCCAGTACTTC. Translation: CSVSWRRTQETQYF.

The chain uses TRBV4-1 and TRBJ1-5; D is uncertain. There are 16 residues in the CDR3. Germline CDR1 is MGHRA and CDR2 is YSYEKL. Trimming removed 1 base from V and 2 bases from J, with 12 bases in between. The CDR3 here is CASSQGAAGGNQPQHF. CDR3 DNA: TGCGCCAGCAGCCAAGGGGCTGCCGGGGGCAATCAGCCCCAGCATTTT.

This clonotype has just a few counts. The chain carries TRBV3-1 and TRBJ2-3, with 9 bases aligning to TRBD2. The germline gives CDR1 LGHDT, CDR2 YNNKEL (reference sequence). CDR3 length equals 16 residues. Trimming at V came to 2 bases and at J to 2 bases, leaving 5 bases not matched to a gene. CDR3 nucleotides: TGTGCCAGCAGCCAATCAGCGGGGGGCCCCACAGATACGCAGTATTTT. It translates to CASSQSAGGPTDTQYF.

The chain employs TRBV3-1 and TRBJ1-4, with TRBD1 matching 8 bases. V trimming: 3 bases; J trimming: 8 bases; junction bases outside the gene matches: 5. This CDR3 spans 14 amino acids. Germline CDR1 LGHDT, CDR2 YNNKEL (reference sequence). Here the CDR3 reads CASSHTGGREKLFF. For the CDR3, the DNA is TGTGCCAGCAGCCACACAGGGGGAAGAGAAAAACTGTTTTTT.

The chain uses TRBV6-6 and TRBJ2-7, with 10 bases aligning to TRBD1. J lost 4 bases, V lost 5 bases, and 8 bases had no gene match. Germline V CDR1 and CDR2: MNHNY, SVGAGI (reference sequence). This CDR3 has 15 amino acids. The CDR3 region has the DNA TGTGCCAGCAGTGACACCGGGACAGGGGCATACGAGCAGTACTTC. Protein product: CASSDTGTGAYEQYF.

This clonotype was detected a few times. This chain connects TRBV7-2 to TRBJ2-3; D ambiguous. The germline gives CDR1 SGHTA, CDR2 FQGNSA. The CDR3 consists of 17 residues. With 1 base removed from V and 1 base from J, the gap between germline ends came to 15 bases. The CDR3, as DNA: TGTGCCAGCAGCTTAGAGTACTTGGTACGGGGCACAGATACGCAGTATTTT. This codes for CASSLEYLVRGTDTQYF.

The chain is built from TRBV4-1 and TRBJ2-1, with 9 positions matching TRBD2. Trimming cost V 8 bases and J 9 bases; bases outside gene matches: 23. The CDR3 consists of 18 residues. Germline values: CDR1 MGHRA, CDR2 YSYEKL. In DNA form, the CDR3 reads TGCGCCAGCCGCAGCCTCCCCCTAGCGGGGAGGCGGGGCGGTGAGCAGTTCTTC. Amino acid sequence: CASRSLPLAGRRGGEQFF.

The V call is TRBV15, the J call TRBJ1-1, with D possibly TRBD1 on 5 matching bases. The CDR3 is made up of 13 amino acids. Per the germline V gene, CDR1 is LNHNV and CDR2 is YYDKDF (reference sequence). Trimming removed 3 bases at V and 11 bases at J, with 16 bases between. The CDR3 spells CATSSRPGTSAFF. DNA for the CDR3: TGTGCCACCAGCAGTCGCCCCGGGACCTCCGCTTTCTTT.

This clonotype was seen a few times. The genes are TRBV18 and TRBJ2-5, with 7 bases that match TRBD2. The CDR3 is 16 residues long. The V and J ends lost 2 bases and 7 bases, in that order; junction bases with no gene match: 13. The germline CDR1 and CDR2 sequences are KGHSH and LQKENI. The CDR3 spells CASSPVYSGQVGTQYF. In nucleotides, the CDR3 is TGTGCCAGCTCACCAGTTTATAGCGGGCAGGTTGGGACCCAGTACTTC.

The rearrangement joins TRBV25-1 to TRBJ2-7; D gene uncertain. The length of the CDR3 is 12 residues. The V end was cut by 4 bases, the J end by 12 bases, with 16 bases between. Germline assignment: CDR1 MGHDK and CDR2 SYGVNS. This CDR3 is CASSGRHEALYV. CDR3 sequence (DNA): TGTGCCAGCAGTGGACGCCATGAGGCGCTGTACGTC.

This sequence joins TRBV10-3 and TRBJ2-3; D possibly corresponds to TRBD2 (5 bases). This CDR3 contains 13 residues. Germline V gene lookup returns CDR1 ENHRY and CDR2 SYGVKD. V was pared by 10 bases and J by 4 bases, with 15 bases between. CDR3 sequence: CATSPGTPDTQYF. CDR3 sequence (DNA): TGTGCCACCTCGCCGGGAACTCCAGATACGCAGTATTTT.

V and J are TRBV10-1 and TRBJ2-2; D possibly corresponds to TRBD1 (5 bases). The CDR3 has 15 residues. V was clipped by 3 bases and J by 1 base, with 9 bases between them. The germline V gene has CDR1 WNHNN and CDR2 SYGVQD (reference sequence). CDR3 coding DNA: TGCGCCAGCAGTGAAGGGGTTTTGAACACCGGGGAGCTGTTTTTT. Its translation is CASSEGVLNTGELFF.

This chain links TRBV5-4 with TRBJ2-7, with D possibly matching TRBD1 (5 bases). CDR1 and CDR2 (germline): SGHNT, YYREEE (reference sequence). V was pared by 4 bases and J by 0 bases, with 14 bases between. The CDR3 has 15 amino acids. CDR3 in amino acids: CASSPFDRSSYEQYF. CDR3 sequence (DNA): TGTGCCAGCAGCCCCTTCGACAGAAGCTCCTACGAGCAGTACTTC. Filled out from reference TRBV5-4 and TRBJ2-7, the complete variable domain reads ETGVTQSPTHLIKTRGQQVTLRCSSQSGHNTVSWYQQALGQGPQFIFQYYREEENGRGNFPPRFSGLQFPNYSSELNVNALELDDSALYLCASSPFDRSSYEQYFGPGTRLTVT.

This clonotype was counted only a few times. V usage is TRBV10-2 and J usage is TRBJ2-2; D is ambiguous. This CDR3 is built from 13 residues. V lost 10 bases and J lost 7, with 16 bases in between. Germline CDR1 reads WSHSY; CDR2 reads SAAADI. Here the CDR3 DNA reads TGCGCCACCATCCGGGTGGTGGGCGGGGAGCTGTTTTTT. Translation gives CATIRVVGGELFF.

This clonotype has at least ten counts. This chain joins TRBV2 and TRBJ1-1; no firm D call. CDR1 and CDR2 from the germline V gene are SNHLY and FYNNEI. The CDR3 is 13 residues long. The ends were cut back, 6 bases at V and 8 bases at J, with 16 bases in the middle. The chain's CDR3 is CASSKARNGEAFF. In nucleotides, the CDR3 is TGTGCCAGCAGCAAAGCCAGAAACGGAGAAGCTTTCTTT.

This clonotype was counted ten times or more. The chain joins TRBV12-3 or TRBV12-4 to TRBJ1-2, with TRBD1 matching 9 bases. V was clipped by 5 bases and J by 5 bases; unmatched bases: 9. The CDR3 consists of 15 residues. The chain's CDR3 is CASSGPDRGDYGYTF. CDR3 coding DNA: TGTGCCAGCAGTGGCCCTGACAGGGGGGATTATGGCTACACCTTC.

The chain recombines TRBV5-5 with TRBJ2-7; D remains unclear. V lost 1 base and J 0 bases, leaving 14 bases between the germline ends. The CDR3 has 16 amino acids. Germline V CDR1 and CDR2: SGHKS, YYEKEE (reference sequence). CDR3 DNA: TGTGCCAGCAGCTTGTGGGTCCACCCAAGCTCCTACGAGCAGTACGTC. Protein: CASSLWVHPSSYEQYV.

The sample holds many counts of this clonotype. The chain links TRBV15 to TRBJ1-5; D gene ambiguous. The CDR3 has 16 residues. From germline, CDR1 is LNHNV and CDR2 YYDKDF (reference sequence). With 6 bases removed from V and 6 bases from J, the gap between germline ends came to 21 bases. CDR3 in DNA: TGTGCCACCAGTTTGAGCCTGGGAAGGGAGGGTCAGCCCCAGCATTTT. Its protein product is CATSLSLGREGQPQHF.

In this sample, this clonotype turned up a few times. This sequence joins TRBV7-2 and TRBJ1-6; unclear D gene. Germline V lookup: CDR1 SGHTA, CDR2 FQGNSA. V was pared by 5 bases and J by 11 bases, with 19 bases between. CDR3 length: 15 amino acids. CDR3 sequence: CASSPEGIILAPLHF. The CDR3 DNA follows: TGTGCCAGCAGCCCAGAGGGCATTATTTTAGCACCCCTCCACTTT. Based on the CDR3 plus reference TRBV7-2 and TRBJ1-6, the full variable domain is GAGVSQSPSNKVTEKGKDVELRCDPISGHTALYWYRQSLGQGLEFLIYFQGNSAPDKSGLPSDRFSAERTGGSVSTLTIQRTQQEDSAVYLCASSPEGIILAPLHFGNGTRLTVT.

J is TRBJ2-5 and V is TRBV20-1; the match to TRBD2 covers 12 bases. Germline loops: CDR1 DFQATT, CDR2 SNEGSKA (reference sequence). The CDR3 has 14 amino acids. J was trimmed by 4 bases and V by 4 bases; bases with no gene match: 4. CDR3 DNA sequence: TGCAGTGCTACAGGACTAGCGGGATTAGAGACCCAGTACTTC. Protein sequence: CSATGLAGLETQYF.